The next 10 T cell receptor beta chains were all read from a single sample in a study of T-cell reconstitution after alpha-beta-depleted transplantation in children. Library preparation (for TCRbeta) was performed with unique molecular identifiers. Using its own MiXCR run on the PCR reads, TCRdb lists one record per CDR3 protein. Of some 200,000 distinct CDR3 sequences in the sample, about 14% were seen once. Sequences were derived from PBMCs from the stem cell graft donor, sampled from the stem cell graft. Receptors were obtained from a human donor who donated a stem cell graft to a child with acute lymphoblastic leukemia.

Notes on this clonotype: A clone one base away is much larger, so this may be a read error. The chain joins TRBV12-3 or TRBV12-4 to TRBJ1-1; tentative D call: TRBD1 (6 bases). V gave up 2 bases and J gave up 4 bases, with 14 bases separating them. This CDR3 is 15 amino acids long. The DNA of the CDR3 is TGTGCCAGCAGTTTATCCAGGGGCAGGAGCACTGAAGCTTTCTTT. The encoded protein is CASSLSRGRSTEAFF.

In its sample, this clonotype ranks as medium-sized. V is TRBV20-1 and J is TRBJ2-3; D may correspond to TRBD1 or TRBD2 (5 bases each). The CDR3 runs to 11 residues. In germline, CDR1 is DFQATT, CDR2 SNEGSKA (reference sequence). Trimming removed 5 bases from V and 12 bases from J, with 15 bases in between. The CDR3 region is CSAGTRGPQYF. The CDR3 DNA is TGCAGTGCTGGGACCCGAGGGCCACAGTATTTT.

This clonotype was detected many times. The rearrangement uses TRBV6-1 and TRBJ2-7, with a tentative D call TRBD2 (6 bases). The CDR3 extends over 13 amino acids. Germline-derived CDR1 and CDR2 are MNHNS and SASEGT. Deletions cut 6 bases from V and 2 bases from J, with 11 bases between. The CDR3 reads CASSRGEPYEQYF. CDR3 nucleotides: TGTGCCAGCAGCCGCGGGGAACCCTACGAGCAGTACTTC.

The table lists this clonotype with many counts. This chain connects TRBV29-1 to TRBJ2-1; D may be TRBD2 (5 bases). The CDR3 consists of 13 residues. The germline V gene has CDR1 SQVTM and CDR2 ANQGSEA. V shed 6 bases and J shed 7 bases, with 16 bases lying between them. CDR3 coding DNA: TGCAGCGTCGGACGAAAACTAGGAAATGAGCAGTTCTTC. Translating it yields CSVGRKLGNEQFF.

This clonotype turned up a few times. The V call is TRBV19, the J call TRBJ2-2; 11 nucleotides match TRBD2. CDR1 is LNHDA and CDR2 is SQIVND in the germline V gene (reference sequence). Trimming removed 3 bases from V and 13 bases from J; junction bases left unmatched: 10. The CDR3 covers 15 residues. Written as DNA, the CDR3 is TGTGCCAGTAGTATCCTCGCTAGCGGGAGGCCCTGGCTGTTTTTT. It translates to CASSILASGRPWLFF.

This clonotype was found many times. The chain is built from TRBV27 and TRBJ2-3; TRBD1 matches at 7 bases. Germline-derived CDR1 and CDR2 are MNHEY and SMNVEV (reference sequence). The length of the CDR3 is 16 residues. The junction had 10 bases not matched to a gene; V was cut back by 6 bases and J by 1 base. CDR3 in amino acids: CASRNTGDSGTDTQYF. The CDR3 nucleotides are TGTGCCAGCAGAAATACAGGGGATTCCGGCACAGATACGCAGTATTTT.

The sample holds many counts of this clonotype. This chain joins TRBV25-1 and TRBJ2-5; D call uncertain. The ends were cut back, 2 bases at V and 2 bases at J, with 9 bases in the middle. CDR1 is MGHDK and CDR2 is SYGVNS in the germline V gene. The CDR3 covers 14 residues. CDR3 sequence reads: CASSEDGRQETQYF. CDR3 coding DNA: TGTGCCAGCAGTGAAGATGGGCGGCAAGAGACCCAGTACTTC.

This chain connects TRBV10-3 to TRBJ2-1; D is ambiguous. The V end was cut by 6 bases, the J end by 6 bases, with 15 bases between. The CDR3 loop spans 14 amino acids. Germline assignment: CDR1 ENHRY and CDR2 SYGVKD. The DNA of the CDR3 is TGTGCCATCAGCTCGGCTTCTGGTCGCAATGAGCAGTTCTTC. It codes for CAISSASGRNEQFF.

This clonotype was counted only a few times. The chain uses TRBV11-1 and TRBJ2-1; 15 nucleotides line up with TRBD2. This CDR3 has 17 residues. Trimming took 0 bases from V and 5 from J; bases not matched to a gene: 2. The germline gives CDR1 SGHAT, CDR2 FQDESV (reference sequence). The CDR3 region is CASSLAGLAGGNNEQFF. The DNA of the CDR3 is TGTGCCAGCAGCTTAGCCGGACTAGCGGGAGGGAACAATGAGCAGTTCTTC.

In the case of this clonotype: Just one base apart from a much larger clone, this may be a read error. V gene TRBV10-3 combines with J gene TRBJ2-7, with 9 bases identical to TRBD2. Germline V gives CDR1 ENHRY, CDR2 SYGVKD. CDR3 length: 14 amino acids. DNA for the CDR3: TGTGCCATCAGTGAGAGACTAGCGGCCTACGACCAGTACTTC. Amino acids: CAISERLAAYDQYF.